This passage covers 24 T cell receptor beta chains from one sample sequenced in a study of T cell responses to AZD1222 COVID-19 vaccine. The protocol was immunoSEQ multiplex PCR, while the TCRdb copy is restricted to in-frame clones and leaves out a portion. The data show around 150,000 clones, with around 94% seen just once and approximately 0.6% held by the top ten. Sequences were derived from peripheral blood, sampled on day 0 of AZD1222 vaccination. The receptors here all came from an adult in good health.

The rearrangement joins TRBV7-8 to TRBJ1-2; 9 bases are a match to TRBD1. V shed 5 bases, J shed 0 bases, and the junction held 4 bases outside the gene matches. Per germline, CDR1 SGHVS and CDR2 FQNEAQ. CDR3 length: 15 amino acids. The CDR3 loop reads CASSEQGAANYGYTF. The CDR3 coding sequence is TGTGCCAGCAGCGAACAGGGGGCGGCTAACTATGGCTACACCTTC.

This clone was detected only once. The chain recombines TRBV18 with TRBJ1-3; no firm D call. Deletions cut 2 bases from V and 0 bases from J, with 11 bases between. CDR3 size: 16 residues. Germline V gene sequence: CDR1 KGHSH, CDR2 LQKENI. The CDR3 DNA reads TGTGCCAGCTCACCATCGGCCAGCCTCTCTGGAAACACCATATATTTT. It specifies CASSPSASLSGNTIYF.

The J gene is TRBJ2-7, the V gene TRBV21-1; TRBD2 was called by the table and not checked on the DNA. TRBV21-1 is noted as a pseudogene. The length of the CDR3 is 13 residues. CDR3 residues: CASSRESSGEQYF. CDR3 sequence (DNA): TGTGCCAGCAGCCGGGAATCCAGCGGCGAGCAGTACTTC.

The table lists this clone with a count of one. In nucleotides, the CDR3 is TGTGCCAGCAGCCAATGGGGGGGGATTGAAGCTTTCTTT. Encoded protein: CASSQWGGIEAFF. The rearrangement joins TRBV3-1 (or the pseudogene TRBV3-2) to TRBJ1-1; a weak D match, TRBD1 (5 bases). The germline V gene encodes CDR1 LGHDT and CDR2 YNNKEL (reference sequence). The CDR3 has 13 amino acids. V lost 2 bases and J lost 7, with 11 bases in between.

The rearrangement links TRBV7-9 to TRBJ1-4; D is undetermined. V shed 2 bases and J shed 6 bases, with 13 bases lying between them. The CDR3 length is 15 residues. Germline-derived CDR1 and CDR2 are SEHNR and FQNEAQ (reference sequence). CDR3 bases: TGTGCCAGCAGCTTATCCCGAACTGCTGATGAAAAACTGTTTTTT. Translating it yields CASSLSRTADEKLFF.

This clone has just a few counts. The V call is TRBV10-2, the J call TRBJ2-7; no clear D. Germline assignment: CDR1 WSHSY and CDR2 SAAADI. Deletions cut 6 bases from V and 3 bases from J, with 6 bases between. The CDR3 spans 11 residues. The CDR3 nucleotides read TGCGCCAGCAGCTTGGACTACGAGCAGTACTTC. Encoded protein: CASSLDYEQYF.

The chain joins TRBV30 to TRBJ1-5; maybe TRBD1 (5 bases). The CDR3 is 15 residues long. Trimming left V 0 bases short and J 3 bases short, with 12 bases between. Germline loops: CDR1 GTSNPN, CDR2 SVGIG (reference sequence). CDR3 in DNA: TGTGCCTGGAGTGTAAGGCCAGGGATCAATCAGCCCCAGCATTTT. It translates to CAWSVRPGINQPQHF.

The rearrangement uses TRBV6-4 and TRBJ2-1, with 15 bases matching TRBD2. Germline V gene sequence: CDR1 MRHNA, CDR2 SNTAGT. The CDR3 length is 18 residues. J lost 7 bases, V lost 5 bases, and 12 bases had no gene match. The CDR3 region is CASSLASGLAGGRNEQFF. The DNA of the CDR3 is TGTGCCAGCAGTCTCGCCTCGGGACTAGCGGGAGGAAGGAATGAGCAGTTCTTC.

The genes are TRBV10-1 and TRBJ2-2, with 12 nucleotides matching TRBD1. The V gene end was trimmed by 6 bases and the J gene end by 6 bases; junction bases not matched to a gene: 2. Germline V gene data show CDR1 as WNHNN and CDR2 as SYGVQD (reference sequence). This CDR3 region has 14 residues. The CDR3 nucleotides are TGCGCCAGCAGCCGGGACAGGGGGCCCGGGGAGCTGTTTTTT. It translates to CASSRDRGPGELFF.

The chain carries TRBV5-4 and TRBJ2-7, with 9 bases aligning to TRBD2. The J segment lost 7 bases and the V segment lost 4 bases, leaving 6 bases of the junction unmatched. This CDR3 has 13 amino acids. Germline CDR1 is SGHNT and CDR2 is YYREEE (reference sequence). CDR3 in DNA: TGTGCCAGCAGCCGCGGGGGGGTACGGGAGCAGTACTTC. Amino acids: CASSRGGVREQYF.

V gene TRBV4-1 combines with J gene TRBJ1-2; a weak D match, TRBD1 (5 bases). The germline V gene has CDR1 MGHRA and CDR2 YSYEKL. V gave up 1 base and J gave up 8 bases, with 17 bases separating them. The CDR3 contains 15 residues. CDR3 loop: CASSQVGARGDGYTF. CDR3 sequence (DNA): TGCGCCAGCAGCCAAGTTGGGGCCCGGGGTGACGGCTACACCTTC.

V and J are TRBV6-4 and TRBJ2-1, with D possibly TRBD1 on 5 matching bases. Germline-derived CDR1 and CDR2 are MRHNA and SNTAGT. The CDR3 has 14 residues. The V and J ends lost 0 bases and 12 bases respectively, with 15 bases between them. CDR3 in amino acids: CASSDSSTGRRQFF. The CDR3 DNA sequence: TGTGCCAGCAGTGACTCTTCTACAGGACGAAGGCAGTTCTTC.

The rearrangement links TRBV5-1 to TRBJ1-2, with D unresolved. This CDR3 comprises 15 residues. CDR1 is SGHRS and CDR2 is YFSETQ in the germline V gene. The V gene lost 2 bases and the J gene lost 2 bases, with 13 bases spanning the gap. Here the CDR3 reads CASSFSPPENYGYTF. In DNA, the CDR3 is TGCGCCAGCAGCTTTAGTCCCCCAGAAAACTATGGCTACACCTTC.

This chain links TRBV27 with TRBJ1-5, with D possibly matching TRBD1 (5 bases). The germline V gene encodes CDR1 MNHEY and CDR2 SMNVEV (reference sequence). The V end was cut by 5 bases, the J end by 4 bases, with 6 bases between. The CDR3 consists of 12 residues. The CDR3 region has the DNA TGTGCCAGCAGTGACAGTAATCAGCCCCAGCATTTT. Translation: CASSDSNQPQHF.

J is TRBJ2-7 and V is TRBV5-6; 10 bases fit TRBD1. This CDR3 comprises 15 residues. V gave up 1 base and J gave up 2 bases; unmatched junction bases: 3. The germline V gene encodes CDR1 SGHDT and CDR2 YYEEEE. This CDR3 reads CASSLKDRGAYEQYF. CDR3 coding DNA: TGTGCCAGCAGCTTGAAGGACAGGGGGGCCTACGAGCAGTACTTC.

The chain recombines TRBV7-3 with TRBJ2-2; weak D call: TRBD1 (6 bases). The V end lost 2 bases, the J end lost 4 bases, and 14 bases lay between the germline ends. The CDR3 has 16 amino acids. Per germline, CDR1 SGHTA and CDR2 FQGTGA. This chain's CDR3 is CASSLGKTGSTGELFF. CDR3 nucleotides: TGTGCCAGCAGCTTAGGGAAGACAGGAAGCACCGGGGAGCTGTTTTTT.

V and J are TRBV3-1 (or the pseudogene TRBV3-2) and TRBJ1-3; D unclear. Trimming cost V 3 bases and J 4 bases, with 13 bases left between them. The CDR3 has 15 amino acids. Germline V gene lookup returns CDR1 LGHDT and CDR2 YNNKEL (reference sequence). The CDR3 sequence: CASSQGDIAGNTIYF. The CDR3, as DNA: TGTGCCAGCAGCCAGGGAGACATCGCCGGAAACACCATATATTTT.

The CDR3 reads CASSYPQGSPLHF. The CDR3 DNA follows: TGTGCCAGCAGTTACCCCCAAGGTTCACCCCTCCACTTT. This sequence joins TRBV6-5 and TRBJ1-6, with unresolved D. The germline V gene encodes CDR1 MNHEY and CDR2 SVGAGI. V was trimmed by 2 bases and J by 9 bases, leaving 8 bases between them. The CDR3 length is 13 residues.

The rearrangement uses TRBV7-9 and TRBJ2-7, with TRBD1 matching over 7 bases. CDR3 length: 14 amino acids. After removal of 5 bases from V and 0 bases from J, the junction contained 4 bases not matched to a gene. Germline V gene lookup returns CDR1 SEHNR and CDR2 FQNEAQ (reference sequence). The CDR3 DNA is TGTGCCAGCAGCCGGACAGGAGACTCCTACGAGCAGTACTTC. This translates into CASSRTGDSYEQYF.

The chain employs TRBV19 and TRBJ1-5; D possibly corresponds to TRBD1 (5 bases). Germline V gene sequence: CDR1 LNHDA, CDR2 SQIVND (reference sequence). The CDR3 is made up of 15 amino acids. The V end was cut by 6 bases, the J end by 3 bases, with 15 bases between. The CDR3: CASSPLDRLNQPQHF. The DNA for the CDR3 is TGTGCCAGTAGCCCCTTAGACAGACTCAATCAGCCCCAGCATTTT.

CDR3 bases: TGCAGCGTCAGAGGGACAGGAGGCTACACCTTC. This codes for CSVRGTGGYTF. V gene TRBV29-1 combines with J gene TRBJ1-2; the match to TRBD1 covers 8 bases. Germline loops: CDR1 SQVTM, CDR2 ANQGSEA. V trimming: 6 bases; J trimming: 8 bases; junction bases outside the gene matches: 5. This CDR3 region has 11 residues. Together with reference TRBV29-1 and TRBJ1-2, the CDR3 gives the full variable domain: SAVISQKPSRDICQRGTSLTIQCQVDSQVTMMFWYRQQPGQSLTLIATANQGSEATYESGFVIDKFPISRPNLTFSTLTVSNMSPEDSSIYLCSVRGTGGYTFGSGTRLTVV.

The sample holds one count of this clone. This chain uses TRBV5-5 with TRBJ1-1, with 8 nucleotides matching TRBD1. V lost 4 bases to trimming and J lost 2 bases; unmatched junction nucleotides: 4. This CDR3 contains 14 residues. Germline CDR1 SGHKS, CDR2 YYEKEE (reference sequence). DNA for the CDR3: TGTGCCAGCAGCGGCAGGGGGCGAAACACTGAAGCTTTCTTT. This codes for CASSGRGRNTEAFF.

The chain recombines TRBV9 with TRBJ1-1, with TRBD1 as a possible D gene (5 bases). The CDR3 length is 16 residues. The germline CDR1 and CDR2 sequences are SGDLS and YYNGEE. V lost 4 bases and J 1 base, leaving 17 bases between the germline ends. This CDR3 is CASSLGGWLKNTEAFF. DNA for the CDR3: TGTGCCAGCAGCCTCGGGGGATGGCTTAAGAACACTGAAGCTTTCTTT.

V and J are TRBV19 and TRBJ1-4; D call uncertain. From germline, CDR1 is LNHDA and CDR2 SQIVND (reference sequence). Trimming stripped 9 bases from V and 0 bases from J, with 20 bases between. This CDR3 region has 17 residues. The CDR3 sequence is CASTEEGLFATNEKLFF. CDR3 DNA sequence: TGTGCCAGCACCGAGGAGGGCCTGTTCGCAACTAATGAAAAACTGTTTTTT.